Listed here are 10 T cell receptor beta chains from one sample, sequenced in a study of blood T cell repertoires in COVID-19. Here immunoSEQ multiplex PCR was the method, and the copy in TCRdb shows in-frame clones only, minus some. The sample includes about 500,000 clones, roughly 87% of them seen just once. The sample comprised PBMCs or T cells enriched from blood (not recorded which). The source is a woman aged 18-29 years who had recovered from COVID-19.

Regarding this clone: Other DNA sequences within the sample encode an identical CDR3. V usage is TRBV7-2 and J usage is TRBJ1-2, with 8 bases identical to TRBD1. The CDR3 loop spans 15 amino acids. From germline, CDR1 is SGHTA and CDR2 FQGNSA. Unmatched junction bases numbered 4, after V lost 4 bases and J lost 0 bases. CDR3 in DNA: TGTGCCAGCAGCTCTAGGACAGGGACTAACTATGGCTACACCTTC. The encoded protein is CASSSRTGTNYGYTF.

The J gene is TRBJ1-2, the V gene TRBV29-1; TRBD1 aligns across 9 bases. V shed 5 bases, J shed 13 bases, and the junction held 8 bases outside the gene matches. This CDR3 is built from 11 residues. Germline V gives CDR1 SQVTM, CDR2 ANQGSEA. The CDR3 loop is CSVLQGALGTF. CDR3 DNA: TGCAGCGTTCTACAGGGGGCTCTCGGCACCTTC.

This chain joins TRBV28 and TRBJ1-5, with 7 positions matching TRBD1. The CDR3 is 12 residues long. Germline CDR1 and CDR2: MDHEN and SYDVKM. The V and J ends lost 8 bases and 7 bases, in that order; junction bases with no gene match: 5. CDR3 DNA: TGTGCCAGCGGGACAGTCAACCAGCCCCAGCATTTT. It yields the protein CASGTVNQPQHF.

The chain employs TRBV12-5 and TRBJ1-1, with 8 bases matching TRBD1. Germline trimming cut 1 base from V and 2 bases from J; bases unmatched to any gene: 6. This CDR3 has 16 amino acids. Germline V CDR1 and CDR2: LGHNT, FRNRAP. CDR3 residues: CASGLAVTGVNTEAFF. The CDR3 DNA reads TGTGCTAGTGGTTTGGCCGTGACAGGGGTCAACACTGAAGCTTTCTTT.

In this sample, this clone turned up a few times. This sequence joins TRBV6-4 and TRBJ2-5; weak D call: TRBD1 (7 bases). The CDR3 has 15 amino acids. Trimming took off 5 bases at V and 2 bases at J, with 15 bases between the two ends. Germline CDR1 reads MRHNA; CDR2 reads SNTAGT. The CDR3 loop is CASSRGGGAQETQYF. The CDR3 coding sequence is TGTGCCAGCAGTAGAGGAGGGGGCGCACAAGAGACCCAGTACTTC.

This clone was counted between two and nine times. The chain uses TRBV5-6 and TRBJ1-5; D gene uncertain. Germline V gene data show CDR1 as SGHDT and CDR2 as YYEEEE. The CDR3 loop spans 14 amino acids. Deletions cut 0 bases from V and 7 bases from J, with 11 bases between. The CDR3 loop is CASSLASRGQPQHF. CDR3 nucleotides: TGTGCCAGCAGCTTGGCGTCCCGGGGACAGCCCCAGCATTTT.

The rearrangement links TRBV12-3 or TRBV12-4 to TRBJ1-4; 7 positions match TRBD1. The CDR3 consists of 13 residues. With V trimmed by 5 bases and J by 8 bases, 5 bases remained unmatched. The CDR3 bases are TGTGCCAGCAGTCGGACAGGCGGAGAAAAACTGTTTTTT. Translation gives CASSRTGGEKLFF.

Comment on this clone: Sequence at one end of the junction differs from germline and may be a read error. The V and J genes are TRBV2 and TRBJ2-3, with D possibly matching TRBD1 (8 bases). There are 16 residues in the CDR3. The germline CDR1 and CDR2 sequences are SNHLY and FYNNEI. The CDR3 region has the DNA TGTGCCAGCAGTGTGGCGGCCCCGAGCCTGAGACAGGGGAGGGATTTT. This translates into CASSVAAPSLRQGRDF.

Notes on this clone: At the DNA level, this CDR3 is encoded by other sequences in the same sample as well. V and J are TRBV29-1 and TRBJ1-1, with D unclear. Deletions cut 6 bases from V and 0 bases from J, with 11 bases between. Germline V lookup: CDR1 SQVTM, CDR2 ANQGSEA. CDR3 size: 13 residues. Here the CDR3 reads CSVGGVMNTEAFF. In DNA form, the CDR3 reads TGCAGCGTCGGCGGGGTTATGAACACTGAAGCTTTCTTT.

Here the CDR3 DNA reads TGCGCCAGCAGCCAAGTACGACAGGTCAATGAAAAACTGTTTTTT. Translation gives CASSQVRQVNEKLFF. V usage is TRBV4-1 and J usage is TRBJ1-4; TRBD1 might be the D (6 bases). The CDR3 totals 15 residues. CDR1 and CDR2 (germline): MGHRA, YSYEKL. With 1 base removed from V and 5 bases from J, the gap between germline ends came to 11 bases.